This T cell receptor beta chain was sequenced in a study of regulatory T cells in long-lasting Graves disease. This clonotype turned up a few times. The target antigen is unknown. A much larger clone sits a single nucleotide away, making a read error possible. Arm-PCR of CDR3 regions with iRepertoire HTBI primers generated TCR beta libraries. TCRdb fed the multiplex PCR reads into MiXCR, producing one record per CDR3 protein. The sample lists 580,000 or so distinct CDR3 sequences; around 16% were seen once. General observations from the study: Under persistent disease, TRBV28, TRBJ1-2 and TRBJ2-5 were used preferentially.

Germline assignment: CDR1 MNHEY and CDR2 SMNVEV (reference sequence). The CDR3 runs to 14 residues. V gave up 8 bases and J gave up 4 bases, with 17 bases separating them. Sample time point: newly diagnosed GD, antithyroid drugs for less than 3 months. From PBMCs, RNA was extracted and then used to make the TCR library. Another study also made use of these data, one on T cells in Graves' hyperthyroidism and ophthalmopathy. Per that paper: The model predicted ophthalmopathy a median approximately six months before onset.

The chain links TRBV27 to TRBJ1-2; possible D gene TRBD1, 5 bases. This clonotype was sampled from a man in his late teens or twenties with Graves disease. This sample comprised peripheral blood mononuclear cells (PBMCs), obtained at new diagnosis, from a patient treated with antithyroid drugs. For the CDR3, the DNA is TGTGCCAGCGGGCCGACAGACATGACCTATGGCTACACCTTC. It codes for CASGPTDMTYGYTF.